The 8 T cell receptor beta chains given below trace back to one sample, sequenced in a study of blood T cells in healthy people across ages. A J-beta primer mix and a sample-barcoded 5' primer were used in a second PCR of roughly 6 to 11 cycles. TCRdb processed the 5' RACE reads anew with MiXCR; each CDR3 protein has one entry. The data contain about 840,000 distinct CDR3 sequences, 29% of them singletons. This same sample was also taken into another study, of T cells of mothers and their children.

The source material was blood. The receptors originated from a woman aged 35 to 49 in good health.

In this sample, this clonotype turned up many times. The chain recombines TRBV7-9 with TRBJ2-5; a weak D match, TRBD1 (7 bases). The CDR3 sequence is 15 residues long. Germline V lookup: CDR1 SEHNR, CDR2 FQNEAQ (reference sequence). Trimming cost V 7 bases and J 5 bases, with 20 bases left between them. Here the CDR3 DNA reads TGTGCCAGCACCCCGTCGGAGGGGGCGGGGGAGACCCAGTACTTC. It is translated as CASTPSEGAGETQYF.

DNA for the CDR3: TGCGCCAGCAGCCAAGTTCTAAGCGAGCAGTTCTTC. Its translation: CASSQVLSEQFF. The chain combines TRBV4-1 with TRBJ2-1; D is ambiguous. The V end lost 1 base, the J end lost 10 bases, and 8 bases lay between the germline ends. Per germline, CDR1 MGHRA and CDR2 YSYEKL. The CDR3 is 12 residues long.

The CDR3 sequence is CAILWRGDLGGQYF. DNA of the CDR3: TGTGCCATCTTGTGGCGGGGGGACCTAGGAGGGCAGTATTTT. V and J are TRBV2 and TRBJ2-3; 8 bases map to TRBD2. The CDR3 contains 14 residues. V shed 10 bases, J shed 11 bases, and the junction held 17 bases outside the gene matches. CDR1 is SNHLY, CDR2 FYNNEI, per germline.

The rearrangement joins TRBV28 to TRBJ2-7; 10 bases fit TRBD1. The J segment lost 6 bases and the V segment lost 6 bases, leaving 11 bases of the junction unmatched. Germline loops: CDR1 MDHEN, CDR2 SYDVKM. This CDR3 contains 15 residues. The CDR3 nucleotides are TGTGCCAGCAGCTTACCGGGGACAGGGGTAGGCGAGCAGTACTTC. Translation: CASSLPGTGVGEQYF.

In its sample, this clonotype was seen a few times. V gene TRBV14 combines with J gene TRBJ2-7, with D hard to call. Germline V gene sequence: CDR1 SGHDN, CDR2 FVKESK. Trimming removed 1 base from V and 2 bases from J, with 12 bases in between. This CDR3 has 15 residues. The chain's CDR3 is CASSQVKGGTYEQYF. As DNA, the CDR3 is TGTGCCAGCAGCCAAGTTAAGGGCGGAACCTACGAGCAGTACTTC.

This clonotype was counted many times. The chain combines TRBV28 with TRBJ2-7; no reliable D call. The CDR3 runs 15 residues. Germline CDR1 MDHEN, CDR2 SYDVKM. V was pared by 7 bases and J by 3 bases, with 19 bases between. The CDR3 DNA reads TGTGCCAGCACGGCTGAGGCTCTCTATAGCTACGAGCAGTACTTC. The encoded protein is CASTAEALYSYEQYF.

This clonotype was recorded many times. The rearrangement uses TRBV12-3 or TRBV12-4 and TRBJ2-5; maybe TRBD1 (6 bases). The CDR3 is made up of 13 amino acids. V was cut by 6 bases and J by 1 base, with 9 bases left in between. CDR3 bases: TGTGCCAGCAGACGGGACACCCAAGAGACCCAGTACTTC. Its protein product is CASRRDTQETQYF.

The rearrangement uses TRBV28 and TRBJ1-2; the D is unclear. Germline values: CDR1 MDHEN, CDR2 SYDVKM. V was clipped by 6 bases and J by 4 bases, with 12 bases between them. The CDR3 runs to 13 residues. DNA for the CDR3: TGTGCCAGCAGAACAATCTTCGTCTATGGCTACACCTTC. Its protein product is CASRTIFVYGYTF.